The 2 T cell receptor beta chains given below trace back to one sample, sequenced in a study of CD8 T cells in Susac syndrome. A quantity of roughly 0.5 to 1 ug RNA underwent reverse transcription using random hexamers. TCRdb reprocessed the immunoSEQ multiplex PCR reads via MiXCR and lists one record per CDR3 protein. The sample gives roughly 200,000 distinct CDR3 sequences, over 85% of which show up once; approximately 0.1% is in the top ten. The sequencing sample was made of CD4+ T cells from PBMCs. All receptors derive from a human donor in good health.

This clonotype was found a few times. The chain employs TRBV4-3 and TRBJ2-2, with 10 bases fitting TRBD2. The CDR3 has 14 amino acids. Trimming took 6 bases from V and 4 from J; bases not matched to a gene: 2. Germline V gene sequence: CDR1 LGHNA, CDR2 YSLEER. For the CDR3, the DNA is TGCGCCAGCAGTCCTAGCGGGAGCACCGGGGAGCTGTTTTTT. It translates to CASSPSGSTGELFF.

This clonotype has a handful of counts. The V call is TRBV24-1, the J call TRBJ1-1, with D tentatively TRBD1 (6 bases). Trimming left V 5 bases short and J 4 bases short, with 10 bases between. CDR3 length equals 13 residues. Germline assignment: CDR1 KGHDR and CDR2 SFDVKD. This chain's CDR3 is CATSVGGGTEAFF. The CDR3 DNA is TGTGCCACCAGTGTGGGGGGCGGCACTGAAGCTTTCTTT.